These 5 T cell receptor beta chains share one sample of origin, sequenced in a study of blood T cells in healthy people across ages. Primed by a sample-barcoded 5' primer and a J-beta primer mix, a second PCR proceeded for roughly 7 to 12 cycles. Via MiXCR, TCRdb re-called the 5' RACE reads, giving one row per CDR3 protein. The table records under 1 million distinct CDR3 sequences, 40% to 50% of them present only once. What was sequenced was blood. Receptor source: a man between 60 and 75 years old in good health.

This clonotype was observed at least ten times. The chain carries TRBV7-3 and TRBJ2-5; 7 nucleotides align to TRBD2. This CDR3 is 13 amino acids long. With 5 bases clipped from V and 4 bases from J, the junction kept 4 bases outside the gene matches. Germline V gene data show CDR1 as SGHTA and CDR2 as FQGTGA. The CDR3: CASSGEGGETQYF. Here the CDR3 DNA reads TGTGCCAGCAGCGGGGAGGGTGGAGAGACCCAGTACTTC. Supplemented by reference TRBV7-3 and TRBJ2-5, the full variable domain reads GAGVSQTPSNKVTEKGKYVELRCDPISGHTALYWYRQSLGQGPEFLIYFQGTGAADDSGLPNDRFFAVRPEGSVSTLKIQRTERGDSAVYLCASSGEGGETQYFGPGTRLLVL.

This clonotype was counted only a few times. The chain carries TRBV7-9 and TRBJ2-2; D may be TRBD1 (6 bases). Germline CDR1 and CDR2: SEHNR and FQNEAQ (reference sequence). V was shortened by 5 bases and J by 0 bases, with 7 bases between the two germline ends. The CDR3 contains 14 residues. CDR3 in DNA: TGTGCCAGCAGCAGGGGGTCGAACACCGGGGAGCTGTTTTTT. Amino acids: CASSRGSNTGELFF.

This clonotype occurred a few times. This chain joins TRBV12-3 or TRBV12-4 and TRBJ2-4; D ambiguous. The V end was cut by 4 bases, the J end by 0 bases, with 10 bases between. The CDR3 has 15 residues. CDR3 region: CASSWSPLAKNIQYF. The CDR3 DNA reads TGTGCCAGCAGTTGGTCCCCACTAGCCAAAAACATTCAGTACTTC.

The chain is built from TRBV20-1 and TRBJ2-4; tentatively, D is TRBD1 (6 bases). The CDR3 consists of 13 residues. Trimming took 0 bases from V and 8 from J, leaving 11 bases between them. The germline gives CDR1 DFQATT, CDR2 SNEGSKA (reference sequence). The CDR3 DNA sequence: TGCAGTGCTAGAGAGCAGGGGCTGTACATTCAGTACTTC. This encodes CSAREQGLYIQYF.

This clonotype was seen only once. V is TRBV7-9 and J is TRBJ1-1, with D maybe TRBD1 (5 bases). V gave up 5 bases and J gave up 0 bases, with 7 bases separating them. The CDR3 totals 13 residues. Germline CDR1 and CDR2: SEHNR and FQNEAQ (reference sequence). The DNA for the CDR3 is TGTGCCAGCAGCGCACAGGTGAACACTGAAGCTTTCTTT. Its translation is CASSAQVNTEAFF.